Described below is a single T cell receptor beta chain sequence and its context. What it binds is unknown. V lost 2 bases and J lost 5, with 10 bases in between. The CDR3 contains 15 residues. Germline V CDR1 and CDR2: SGHVT, SQSDAQ. The data belong to a study of cytomegalovirus exposure and HLA in healthy donors. Study-level results: The authors judged a highly shared variant cluster likely a sequencing artifact. Follow-up analysis seemed to connect common viral pathogens with several of the most significant clusters identified.

60 Vbeta and 13 Jbeta primers were used in PCR. Only in-frame clones appear in the TCRdb table, and some are missing; sequencing was by immunoSEQ multiplex PCR. Here the sample spans approximately 200,000 clones, roughly 85% being singletons. The rearrangement links TRBV7-4 to TRBJ1-6; D is ambiguous. Sequencing was carried out using PBMCs. The clonotype comes from a woman younger than 45 in good health and CMV-seropositive. DNA for the CDR3: TGTGCCAGCAGCTTACCGACACCTAATAATTCACCCCTCCACTTT. Its translation is CASSLPTPNNSPLHF.